A selection of T cell receptor beta chains follows, all from one sample in a study of vaccination and CD4 T cells after COVID-19. In TCRdb, the PCR reads were re-called with MiXCR into one record per CDR3 protein. The sample comprises about 18,000 distinct CDR3 sequences, around 80% of which are singletons, and about a sixth rests with the top ten. These TCRs are of unknown antigen specificity. The specimen was CD4+ T cells from blood, cultured in vitro, collected after SARS-CoV-2 vaccination. All receptors derive from a human donor who received a COVID-19 vaccine. Both conserved end residues are part of each CDR3. The D gene is left open where the match is weak. Size tells how often a clone was seen (once, few, many) or the class of an expanded clone, and some rows leave it out.

v_gene	j_gene	abundance	d_gene	CDR3nt	CDR3aa
TRBV5-1	TRBJ1-1	-	-	TGCGCCAGCAGCCTGAATCCGGGACAGAACACTGAAGCTTTCTTT	CASSLNPGQNTEAFF
TRBV6-1	TRBJ1-6	-	-	TGTGCCAGCAGTGAACTGCCAGTTTACTATAATTCACCCCTCCACTTT	CASSELPVYYNSPLHF
TRBV10-2	TRBJ1-3	few	-	TGCGCCAGCAGACGCGAGGGGGGGTCTGGAAACACCATATATTTT	CASRREGGSGNTIYF
TRBV30	TRBJ2-2	-	-	TGTGCCTGGAGTGTAGATACAGGGAGTTGGACCGGGGAGCTGTTTTTT	CAWSVDTGSWTGELFF
TRBV6-1	TRBJ2-3	-	-	TGTGCCAGCAGTGACTCCACAGATACGCAGTATTTT	CASSDSTDTQYF
TRBV11-3	TRBJ1-6	-	-	TGTGCCAGCAGCTTAGATCCCAGTTCACCCCTCCACTTT	CASSLDPSSPLHF
TRBV6-1	TRBJ1-1	-	-	TGTGCCAGCAGTGAAGGGCCCCAACTGAACACTGAAGCTTTCTTT	CASSEGPQLNTEAFF
TRBV24-1	TRBJ1-6	-	-	TGTGCCACCACCCCAACCGACGTTGCCTATAATTCACCCCTCCACTTT	CATTPTDVAYNSPLHF
TRBV6-1	TRBJ2-7	-	-	TGTGCCAGCACCTCGAGGGGAGGCGAGCAGTACTTC	CASTSRGGEQYF
TRBV19	TRBJ1-5	-	TRBD1	TGTGCCAGTAGTCAGGGGGACAGCAATCAGCCCCAGCATTTT	CASSQGDSNQPQHF
TRBV6-1	TRBJ2-4	-	TRBD2	TGTGCCAGCAGTGAATATGAGCGGGGCGAATCCAAAAACATTCAGTACTTC	CASSEYERGESKNIQYF
TRBV6-1	TRBJ1-2	-	TRBD1	TGTGCCAGCAGCCGGACAGGGGTCTATGGCTACACCTTC	CASSRTGVYGYTF
TRBV19	TRBJ1-2	-	-	TGTGCCAGTAGAGAGAGAAGTGGAAGCTACACCTTC	CASRERSGSYTF
TRBV24-1	TRBJ2-5	-	-	TGTGCCACCAGTGATACTGGAACCCGTTCGGAGACCCAGTACTTC	CATSDTGTRSETQYF
TRBV15	TRBJ1-3	-	-	TGTGCCACCAGCAGATTCCGCTACTCTGGAAACACCATATATTTT	CATSRFRYSGNTIYF
TRBV27	TRBJ1-5	-	TRBD1	TGTGCCAGCAGTTTGACAGGGGATCAGCCCCAGCATTTT	CASSLTGDQPQHF
TRBV18	TRBJ2-3	-	-	TGTGCCAGCTCACCACTAGCCCAGGATACGCAGTATTTT	CASSPLAQDTQYF
TRBV6-1	TRBJ2-5	-	TRBD1	TGTGCCAGCAGTGCCGGGACAGTCCAAGAGACCCAGTACTTC	CASSAGTVQETQYF